This record looks at one T cell receptor beta chain sequence and its context. Per the original data handling: Researchers report that nucleated cell counts were estimated from reference gene primer amplification. Sequencing used immunoSEQ multiplex PCR; TCRdb keeps in-frame clones, though not all of them. D and trimming come from the DNA, and the V and J calls and clone size come from that table. The table includes tens of thousands of clones, approximately 90% detected once. This sample was taken from a study of blood T cell repertoires in COVID-19. About the study: Specimens from acute and convalescent COVID-19 originated in the United States, Italy and Spain.

The germline V gene encodes CDR1 MNHEY and CDR2 SVGAGI. This CDR3 contains 14 residues. Between the trimmed V and J ends, which lost 2 bases and 3 bases, there was a span of 11 bases. The chain links TRBV6-5 to TRBJ2-7; no reliable D call. The sample comprised peripheral blood. The clonotype comes from a human donor in a cohort sampled during active COVID-19. In DNA form, the CDR3 reads TGTGCCAGCAGTTACGAGTCAGGCTTCTACGAGCAGTACTTC. It specifies CASSYESGFYEQYF.